Here is one T cell receptor (beta chain) with its context. The CDR3 has 14 residues. With 6 bases clipped from V and 4 bases from J, the junction kept 8 bases outside the gene matches. Germline CDR1 MNHEY, CDR2 SVGAGI. Survey-level TCR beta sequencing used the immunoSEQ assay. Method: immunoSEQ multiplex PCR; TCRdb's copy keeps in-frame clones and lacks some. The sample records about 68,000 clones, 93% being singletons. V and J are TRBV6-5 and TRBJ1-2; TRBD1 matches 7 bases. Sequencing input: PBMCs. The clonotype was recovered from a man aged 35 to 55 with rheumatoid arthritis. Here the CDR3 DNA reads TGTGCCAGCAGGGGGACAGCGATTCTCTATGGCTACACCTTC. As protein: CASRGTAILYGYTF.